The 17 T cell receptor beta chains in this list originate from one sample, sequenced in a study of T cells in Graves' hyperthyroidism and ophthalmopathy. There were TCR beta CDR3 regions amplified from RNA transcripts. The HTBI primer set was used in a first-round RT-PCR of the TCR CDR3. MiXCR, applied by TCRdb to the multiplex PCR reads, yields one record per CDR3 protein. This sample has a few hundred thousand distinct CDR3 sequences, with around a sixth found just once. The sequencing input was blood. These receptors originate from a woman in her 50s with Graves' hyperthyroidism.

This clonotype was detected ten times or more. The chain couples TRBV6-2 or TRBV6-3 to TRBJ1-2; no clear D gene. Germline V CDR1 and CDR2: MNHEY, SVGEGT. V was pared by 0 bases and J by 2 bases, with 10 bases between. This CDR3 is built from 15 residues. CDR3: CASSYSAQLNYGYTF. CDR3 nucleotides: TGTGCCAGCAGTTACTCGGCTCAGCTGAACTATGGCTACACCTTC.

This clonotype was seen more than once but under ten times. This chain uses TRBV24-1 with TRBJ2-5; 8 positions agree with TRBD1. The CDR3 length is 15 residues. Germline CDR1 reads KGHDR; CDR2 reads SFDVKD. The trim removed 4 bases at V and 4 bases at J, leaving 7 bases unmatched. The CDR3 region is CATSDWTGLGETQYF. The CDR3, as DNA: TGTGCCACCAGTGACTGGACAGGGCTAGGAGAGACCCAGTACTTC.

This clonotype was picked up many times. The V and J genes are TRBV27 and TRBJ2-1; 9 nucleotides align to TRBD2. This CDR3 has 15 amino acids. The V gene's germline CDR1 is MNHEY and CDR2 SMNVEV (reference sequence). The V and J ends lost 7 bases and 1 base, in that order; junction bases with no gene match: 5. CDR3 sequence reads: CASTPTSGSYNEQFF. CDR3 nucleotide sequence: TGTGCCAGCACCCCTACTAGCGGGTCCTACAATGAGCAGTTCTTC.

The chain employs TRBV3-1 and TRBJ2-1; the match to TRBD2 covers 9 bases. CDR1 and CDR2 from the germline V gene are LGHDT and YNNKEL (reference sequence). The CDR3 spans 17 residues. Trimming removed 2 bases from V and 6 bases from J; junction bases left unmatched: 11. The CDR3 bases are TGTGCCAGCAGCCAACCCCTCGGACTAGCGATAGGCAATGAGCAGTTCTTC. It translates to CASSQPLGLAIGNEQFF.

This clonotype was counted between two and nine times. This sequence joins TRBV10-3 and TRBJ1-1, with D perhaps matching TRBD1 (5 bases). CDR3 size: 11 residues. Germline CDR1 reads ENHRY; CDR2 reads SYGVKD. Trimming took off 6 bases at V and 3 bases at J, with 5 bases between the two ends. The CDR3 DNA sequence: TGTGCCATCAGGGGGGACACTGAAGCTTTCTTT. This codes for CAIRGDTEAFF.

This clonotype occurred many times. The rearrangement links TRBV20-1 to TRBJ2-7; TRBD2 aligns across 11 bases. The V segment lost 0 bases and the J segment 3 bases; nucleotides outside the gene matches: 1. This CDR3 has 14 amino acids. Germline V gene sequence: CDR1 DFQATT, CDR2 SNEGSKA (reference sequence). The CDR3 protein is CSARDGTSGYEQYF. The CDR3 DNA follows: TGCAGTGCTAGAGATGGGACTAGCGGCTACGAGCAGTACTTC.

The rearrangement links TRBV27 to TRBJ1-6; possibly TRBD1 for D (6 bases). Between the trimmed V and J ends, which lost 7 bases and 6 bases, there was a span of 16 bases. Germline CDR1 reads MNHEY; CDR2 reads SMNVEV (reference sequence). The CDR3 loop spans 15 amino acids. CDR3 in amino acids: CASKILRDINSPLHF. DNA of the CDR3: TGTGCCAGCAAGATCCTCCGGGACATTAATTCACCCCTCCACTTT.

The table lists this clonotype with a few counts. V is TRBV5-1 and J is TRBJ1-1, with 7 bases identical to TRBD1. The CDR3 consists of 12 residues. V was clipped by 4 bases and J by 11 bases; unmatched bases: 8. The germline V gene has CDR1 SGHRS and CDR2 YFSETQ. The chain's CDR3 is CASSPTGSGAFF. CDR3 nucleotide sequence: TGCGCCAGCAGCCCGACAGGGTCCGGTGCTTTCTTT.

This clonotype occurred many times. This rearrangement joins TRBV12-3 or TRBV12-4 to TRBJ1-6, with D tentatively TRBD1 (5 bases). The CDR3 loop spans 14 amino acids. Deletions cut 4 bases from V and 6 bases from J, with 10 bases between. The CDR3 nucleotides read TGTGCCAGCAGTTCGAGTCAGGGTAATTCACCCCTCCACTTT. Residues: CASSSSQGNSPLHF.

In this sample, this clonotype turned up many times. The chain carries TRBV12-3 or TRBV12-4 and TRBJ2-1; D is unresolved. With 0 bases removed from V and 6 bases from J, the gap between germline ends came to 12 bases. The CDR3 loop spans 15 amino acids. CDR3 sequence (DNA): TGTGCCAGCAGTTTAGCGCAAATCCCGGGCAATGAGCAGTTCTTC. Residues: CASSLAQIPGNEQFF.

The chain combines TRBV5-1 with TRBJ1-3; TRBD1 might be the D (5 bases). V lost 4 bases and J lost 2, with 7 bases in between. The CDR3 is 13 residues long. Germline V gives CDR1 SGHRS, CDR2 YFSETQ. CDR3 nucleotides: TGCGCCAGCAGCCAAGGGGCTGGAAACACCATATATTTT. This sequence encodes CASSQGAGNTIYF.

This clonotype appeared a single time. The chain is built from TRBV10-3 and TRBJ2-3, with 8 nucleotides matching TRBD2. CDR1 is ENHRY and CDR2 is SYGVKD in the germline V gene. CDR3 size: 16 residues. After removal of 0 bases from V and 5 bases from J, the junction contained 7 bases not matched to a gene. Written as DNA, the CDR3 is TGTGCCATCAGTGAGTCTACGGGGGGGCGATTAGATACGCAGTATTTT. Translation: CAISESTGGRLDTQYF.

This clonotype was seen a handful of times. The gene calls are TRBV7-9 and TRBJ2-3; TRBD2 matches at 10 bases. Germline values: CDR1 SEHNR, CDR2 FQNEAQ (reference sequence). The CDR3 is 17 residues long. Unmatched junction bases numbered 9, after V lost 0 bases and J lost 6 bases. The CDR3 DNA sequence: TGTGCCAGCAGCTTAGCGGGGACTAGCGACTTTATCGATACGCAGTATTTT. As protein: CASSLAGTSDFIDTQYF. The variable domain in full, with the rest retrieved from reference TRBV7-9 and TRBJ2-3, is DTGVSQNPRHKITKRGQNVTFRCDPISEHNRLYWYRQTLGQGPEFLTYFQNEAQLEKSRLLSDRFSAERPKGSFSTLEIQRTEQGDSAMYLCASSLAGTSDFIDTQYFGPGTRLTVL.

The table lists this clonotype with many counts. The CDR3 region has the DNA TGTGCCAGCAGCTTAAACAGCAATCCCTACAATGAGCAGTTCTTC. It specifies CASSLNSNPYNEQFF. The rearrangement links TRBV7-9 to TRBJ2-1; D is unresolved. Germline V gene data show CDR1 as SEHNR and CDR2 as FQNEAQ (reference sequence). Trimming stripped 2 bases from V and 2 bases from J, with 10 bases between. The CDR3 has 15 residues.

This clonotype showed up many times. The chain carries TRBV12-3 or TRBV12-4 and TRBJ2-3, with D perhaps matching TRBD2 (5 bases). The CDR3 is 15 amino acids. Trimming pared 5 bases from V and 0 bases from J, leaving 12 bases between. CDR3 sequence: CASSPTKASTDTQYF. The CDR3 DNA sequence: TGTGCCAGCAGTCCGACTAAAGCTAGCACAGATACGCAGTATTTT.

V gene TRBV12-3 or TRBV12-4 combines with J gene TRBJ2-5, with 9 positions matching TRBD2. V shed 4 bases and J 1 base; nucleotides not matched to a gene: 10. There are 17 residues in the CDR3. In DNA, the CDR3 is TGTGCCAGCAGTTCGCAACCCGGGACTAGCACCCAAGAGACCCAGTACTTC. Protein: CASSSQPGTSTQETQYF.

The rearrangement joins TRBV10-3 to TRBJ1-5; tentatively, D is TRBD1 (5 bases). The CDR3 covers 13 residues. The germline CDR1 and CDR2 sequences are ENHRY and SYGVKD. V lost 8 bases and J 5 bases, leaving 13 bases between the germline ends. The CDR3 DNA sequence: TGTGCCATCGGGGCGATGGGGGATCAGCCCCAGCATTTT. Protein: CAIGAMGDQPQHF.